This T cell receptor beta chain was found in a study of blood T cell repertoires in COVID-19. At the level of the study: COVID-19 samples from acute and convalescent phases originated in the United States, Italy and Spain.

Methods used by the authors: The authors estimated nucleated cell counts from reference gene primer amplification. The assay was immunoSEQ multiplex PCR, and TCRdb's table has in-frame clones only and misses some. Clone size and V and J calls were adopted from that table, with D and trimming inferred from the DNA. The profile shows roughly 200,000 clones, roughly 88% of them singletons. Germline CDR1 and CDR2: GTSNPN and SVGIG (reference sequence). V was shortened by 5 bases and J by 1 base, with 15 bases between the two germline ends. The length of the CDR3 is 15 residues. The sequenced sample was peripheral blood. The chain combines TRBV30 with TRBJ1-3, with D maybe TRBD1 (5 bases). The source of this sequence is a woman aged 40 to 50 who had recovered from COVID-19. CDR3 bases: TGTGCCTGGCACCTTGGAGGGGCTTCTGGAAACACCATATATTTT. Amino acid sequence: CAWHLGGASGNTIYF.